This TCR beta chain was profiled in a study of OX40 agonist ivuxolimab in advanced cancers. About the study as a whole: The costimulatory receptor OX40 (CD134) was targeted by ivuxolimab, a fully human IgG2 agonistic monoclonal antibody. Intravenous ivuxolimab was administered to patients every 2 weeks at six dose levels: 0.01, 0.1, 0.3, 1.5, 3 and 10 mg/kg. Of the 50 or so patients in dose escalation, about 20 had hepatocellular carcinoma, around 15 had melanoma, 9 had renal cell carcinoma and 9 had head and neck cancer. In the dose-escalation cohort, about four fifths of patients were male, and the mean age was 60 years with a range of about 20 to 80. Patients were allowed to have had prior anti-PD-1, anti-PD-L1 or anti-CTLA-4 therapy, and approximately 40% of the dose-escalation patients had previously received checkpoint inhibitors. Three dose-escalation patients achieved partial responses, one with hepatocellular carcinoma and two with cutaneous melanoma. The point of sequencing TCRbeta in the periphery was to test whether ivuxolimab changed TCR sequence diversity and drove clonal T-cell expansion. The paper reports the monotherapy dose-escalation portion (N = 52 patients) of the phase I ivuxolimab trial.

For sequencing of the TCRbeta CDR3 region, genomic DNA was extracted from the sorted cells. The immunoSEQ Assay was used for sequencing of TCRbeta CDR3 regions. This immuneACCESS table, as held by TCRdb, lists in-frame sequences with V and J called but not all clones. Of the missing ones, under half trace to an unresolved V gene in checked studies; the others have no known cause. The sample yields 70,000 to 80,000 clones; over 80% were counted once. In total, the top ten clones hold about 5.5% of the sample. A note on this clone: The antigen it recognizes is unknown. It has no much larger one-base neighbor in the sample; base qualities were not kept.

Patients with autoimmune disease history or receiving systemic immunosuppression were excluded from the trial. Peripheral blood for TCR sequencing was collected from all dose cohorts at baseline, on cycle 4 day 1, and on cycle 7 day 1. The samples were taken from a phase I, first-in-human, multicenter, open-label dose-escalation trial of ivuxolimab. Adults with locally advanced or metastatic melanoma, renal cell, hepatocellular, or head and neck squamous cell carcinoma were enrolled in the trial. Before TCR sequencing, CD4+ and CD8+ T cells were separately sorted from peripheral blood. The paper's findings and limits, for the study overall: Low levels of normalized T-cell clonal expansion were also seen in some patients who did not respond. After ivuxolimab, CD8+ T cells had more expanded clones than CD4+ T cells on average. Partial responders in the 0.1-3.0 mg/kg groups had among the lowest normalized peripheral clonal expansion, especially among CD8+ T cells. At doses of 0.1 to 3.0 mg/kg, clonal expansion of both CD4+ and CD8+ blood T cells was observed from baseline to week 6. The antigen specificity of the peripheral T cells that underwent clonal expansion was not determined.

The source of this sequence is an adult with an advanced solid tumor such as melanoma, head and neck, liver or kidney cancer. The specimen was CD4+ or CD8+ T cells sorted from blood, collected in a trial of the OX40 agonist ivuxolimab.

Here the CDR3 is given as CASSQGNEQYF. The sequenced DNA: TGCGCCAGCAGCCAAGGAAACGAGCAGTACTTC. The chain is made from TRBV4-3 and TRBJ2-7; the D gene is not confidently resolved. Its CDR3 holds 11 amino acids, cysteine through phenylalanine. Only the CDR3 portion is preserved as DNA: 33 bases, with reading frame beginning at the first base. Trimming removed 1 base from V and 5 bases from J, leaving 3 bases between the germline ends. According to the germline V gene, CDR1 reads LGHNA and CDR2 reads YSLEER.